This T cell receptor beta chain was identified in a study of shared clonotypes between healthy human individuals. Study-level background: Each donor contributed plates that comprised three CD4 naive, three CD4 memory, two CD8 naive and one CD8 memory.

At a deep level, the assay was run. The assay was immunoSEQ multiplex PCR, and TCRdb's table has in-frame clones only and misses some. The table includes hundreds of thousands of clones, approximately 95% detected once. This CDR3 region has 11 residues. The germline gives CDR1 GTSNPN, CDR2 SVGIG (reference sequence). V shed 2 bases and J shed 7 bases, with 9 bases lying between them. Only CD45RO-negative cells positively selected for CCR7 counted as naive CD8 cells, so terminally differentiated effector memory CD45RA+ cells were excluded. Study-level points and caveats: Relative to memory subsets, naive subsets generally showed larger estimated richness. Some naive CD4 clonotypes, roughly 5%, turned up in common across several donors.

This clone was counted between two and nine times. The antigen remains undetermined. The chain links TRBV30 to TRBJ2-7, with D perhaps being TRBD1 or TRBD2 (5 bases each). The clonotype comes from a woman aged 25 to 39 in good health. The sample comprised naive CD8+ T cells sorted from blood. CDR3 region: CAWSWDQEQYF. As DNA, the CDR3 is TGTGCCTGGAGTTGGGACCAAGAGCAGTACTTC.